The next 18 T cell receptor beta chains were all read from a single sample in a study of T cells after yellow fever vaccination. One entry per CDR3 protein results from TCRdb running MiXCR on the 5' RACE reads. The table lists a few hundred thousand distinct CDR3 sequences, 3.6% of them singletons. The material was PBMCs, obtained on the day of the yellow fever booster vaccination. Receptor source: a young man who received the YFV17D yellow fever vaccine.

In this sample, this clonotype turned up a few times. The gene calls are TRBV4-3 and TRBJ2-3; TRBD2 is a possible D gene (5 bases). The length of the CDR3 is 14 residues. V was cut by 0 bases and J by 3 bases, with 7 bases left in between. The germline V gene has CDR1 LGHNA and CDR2 YSLEER. CDR3 DNA sequence: TGCGCCAGCAGCCAAGACTCGGGGACAGATACGCAGTATTTT. Translated: CASSQDSGTDTQYF.

This clonotype showed up just a few times. The V gene is TRBV6-5, the J gene TRBJ2-7, with 7 bases matching TRBD1. The length of the CDR3 is 16 residues. V gave up 5 bases and J gave up 3 bases; unmatched junction bases: 13. Germline-derived CDR1 and CDR2 are MNHEY and SVGAGI. The CDR3 nucleotides are TGTGCCAGCAGTAACACAGGGGACGGGAAGCACTACGAGCAGTACTTC. This encodes CASSNTGDGKHYEQYF.

The sample holds a few counts of this clonotype. The V call is TRBV4-1, the J call TRBJ1-5, with D uncertain. Trimming took 3 bases from V and 1 from J, leaving 22 bases between them. The CDR3 consists of 19 residues. Germline V gene lookup returns CDR1 MGHRA and CDR2 YSYEKL. Written as DNA, the CDR3 is TGCGCCAGCAGCCATGGGAGAAAGGTCGGGTTTTCAAGCAATCAGCCCCAGCATTTT. Protein product: CASSHGRKVGFSSNQPQHF.

This clonotype has ten or more counts. The V call is TRBV3-1, the J call TRBJ1-2; no clear D gene. This CDR3 has 14 residues. Between the trimmed V and J ends, which lost 4 bases and 5 bases, there was a span of 14 bases. Germline V lookup: CDR1 LGHDT, CDR2 YNNKEL (reference sequence). In DNA, the CDR3 is TGTGCCAGCAGCCTGGAACAGCGCGGATATGGCTACACCTTC. Its protein product is CASSLEQRGYGYTF.

The table lists this clonotype with many counts. V gene TRBV27 combines with J gene TRBJ1-5; D is uncertain. Germline CDR1 is MNHEY and CDR2 is SMNVEV (reference sequence). The CDR3 extends over 16 amino acids. V gave up 2 bases and J gave up 3 bases, with 14 bases separating them. In nucleotides, the CDR3 is TGTGCCAGCAGTTTACCCCTTGGTACCCTCAATCAGCCCCAGCATTTT. It specifies CASSLPLGTLNQPQHF.

The chain has TRBV5-4 and TRBJ1-2; a weak D match, TRBD1 (5 bases). V was cut by 2 bases and J by 0 bases, with 8 bases left in between. The CDR3 is 14 amino acids. The germline CDR1 and CDR2 sequences are SGHNT and YYREEE (reference sequence). The CDR3 sequence: CASSFAGANYGYTF. The CDR3 DNA reads as TGTGCCAGCAGCTTTGCGGGGGCTAACTATGGCTACACCTTC. Based on the CDR3 plus reference TRBV5-4 and TRBJ1-2, the full variable domain is ETGVTQSPTHLIKTRGQQVTLRCSSQSGHNTVSWYQQALGQGPQFIFQYYREEENGRGNFPPRFSGLQFPNYSSELNVNALELDDSALYLCASSFAGANYGYTFGSGTRLTVV.

This chain joins TRBV28 and TRBJ1-1; D gene uncertain. CDR3 length: 13 residues. Germline V gene data show CDR1 as MDHEN and CDR2 as SYDVKM. Trimming cost V 11 bases and J 3 bases, with 16 bases left between them. CDR3 coding DNA: TGTGCCGCCGCCGGAGTGGGGTACACTGAAGCTTTCTTT. Translation gives CAAAGVGYTEAFF. The full variable domain, completed using reference TRBV28 and TRBJ1-1, is DVKVTQSSRYLVKRTGEKVFLECVQDMDHENMFWYRQDPGLGLRLIYFSYDVKMKEKGDIPEGYSVSREKKERFSLILESASTNQTSMYLCAAAGVGYTEAFFGQGTRLTVV.

V gene TRBV5-1 combines with J gene TRBJ2-1; TRBD2 matches 12 bases. This CDR3 is 17 amino acids long. The ends lost 1 base at V and 3 bases at J; junction bases unmatched: 5. CDR1 and CDR2 (germline): SGHRS, YFSETQ. CDR3 DNA: TGCGCCAGCAGCTTGTTAACTAGCGGGGGGTTCTACAATGAGCAGTTCTTC. Translation: CASSLLTSGGFYNEQFF.

Ten or more counts support this clonotype. The V and J genes are TRBV12-3 or TRBV12-4 and TRBJ2-2; D remains ambiguous. This CDR3 region has 15 residues. The V and J ends lost 5 bases and 3 bases respectively, with 13 bases between them. The CDR3 nucleotides read TGTGCCAGCAGTCGCCGGGCCCTGGACACCGGGGAGCTGTTTTTT. As protein: CASSRRALDTGELFF.

This clonotype was counted between two and nine times. This chain connects TRBV5-4 to TRBJ2-6; the D gene could be TRBD1 or TRBD2 (5 bases each). Germline CDR1 reads SGHNT; CDR2 reads YYREEE (reference sequence). V was clipped by 2 bases and J by 0 bases, with 12 bases between them. CDR3 size: 17 residues. Here the CDR3 reads CASSFGTRYSGANVLTF. The CDR3 DNA sequence: TGTGCCAGCAGCTTCGGGACCCGGTACTCTGGGGCCAACGTCCTGACTTTC.

Only a few counts were recorded for this clonotype. The chain recombines TRBV20-1 with TRBJ2-3; the match to TRBD2 covers 9 bases. This CDR3 has 16 amino acids. The germline CDR1 and CDR2 sequences are DFQATT and SNEGSKA (reference sequence). Trimming removed 2 bases from V and 2 bases from J; junction bases left unmatched: 8. The CDR3 spells CSARSPGLASTDTQYF. The CDR3 bases are TGCAGTGCTAGATCGCCGGGACTAGCTTCCACAGATACGCAGTATTTT.

The chain links TRBV7-2 to TRBJ1-4; D uncertain. The CDR3 has 14 residues. Deletions cut 1 base from V and 8 bases from J, with 11 bases between. Germline values: CDR1 SGHTA, CDR2 FQGNSA. The CDR3 loop is CASSLVGIEEKLFF. CDR3 DNA: TGTGCCAGCAGCTTAGTTGGGATTGAGGAAAAACTGTTTTTT.

At least ten counts were recorded for this clonotype. The rearrangement links TRBV27 to TRBJ2-1, with D perhaps TRBD1 (6 bases). The CDR3 sequence is 14 residues long. The V end was cut by 7 bases, the J end by 1 base, with 11 bases between. Germline V lookup: CDR1 MNHEY, CDR2 SMNVEV (reference sequence). CDR3 nucleotide sequence: TGTGCCAGCATCGTAACAGGGTCCTACAATGAGCAGTTCTTC. This gives the protein CASIVTGSYNEQFF.

This clonotype was counted a few times. The V and J genes are TRBV5-1 and TRBJ1-1, with TRBD1 matching 10 bases. Germline V lookup: CDR1 SGHRS, CDR2 YFSETQ. The CDR3 is made up of 14 amino acids. Unmatched junction bases numbered 3, after V lost 1 base and J lost 6 bases. DNA for the CDR3: TGCGCCAGCAGCTTGAAGGGACAGGGGCCTGAAGCTTTCTTT. This translates into CASSLKGQGPEAFF.

Ten or more counts support this clonotype. This chain joins TRBV5-1 and TRBJ2-4; D is uncertain. The CDR3 loop spans 14 amino acids. Germline values: CDR1 SGHRS, CDR2 YFSETQ. The V end lost 3 bases, the J end lost 0 bases, and 7 bases lay between the germline ends. CDR3: CASSSGEAKNIQYF. The CDR3 DNA reads TGCGCCAGCAGCTCGGGCGAAGCCAAAAACATTCAGTACTTC.

J is TRBJ2-4 and V is TRBV30; no definite D call. Germline CDR1 GTSNPN, CDR2 SVGIG (reference sequence). Trimming took 4 bases from V and 0 from J, leaving 7 bases between them. CDR3 length equals 13 residues. The chain's CDR3 is CAWTDLAKNIQYF. CDR3 nucleotides: TGTGCCTGGACCGATCTAGCCAAAAACATTCAGTACTTC. Based on the CDR3 plus reference TRBV30 and TRBJ2-4, the full variable domain is SQTIHQWPATLVQPVGSPLSLECTVEGTSNPNLYWYRQAAGRGLQLLFYSVGIGQISSEVPQNLSASRPQDRQFILSSKKLLLSDSGFYLCAWTDLAKNIQYFGAGTRLSVL.

The chain has TRBV20-1 and TRBJ2-1; tentatively, D is TRBD2 (7 bases). The CDR3 length is 14 residues. Trimming cost V 6 bases and J 7 bases, with 19 bases left between them. The germline V gene has CDR1 DFQATT and CDR2 SNEGSKA (reference sequence). The CDR3 region is CSAHLPRGANEQFF. In DNA form, the CDR3 reads TGCAGTGCCCACCTCCCCCGGGGGGCGAATGAGCAGTTCTTC.

This clonotype was counted many times. The chain combines TRBV7-2 with TRBJ1-5, with a weak D call TRBD1 (5 bases). Germline values: CDR1 SGHTA, CDR2 FQGNSA. CDR3 length: 15 amino acids. V lost 0 bases to trimming and J lost 3 bases, with 9 bases between them. Here the CDR3 DNA reads TGTGCCAGCAGCTTAGCATGGGGCCCCAATCAGCCCCAGCATTTT. Its protein is CASSLAWGPNQPQHF. Full variable domain (missing parts from reference TRBV7-2 and TRBJ1-5): GAGVSQSPSNKVTEKGKDVELRCDPISGHTALYWYRQSLGQGLEFLIYFQGNSAPDKSGLPSDRFSAERTGGSVSTLTIQRTQQEDSAVYLCASSLAWGPNQPQHFGDGTRLSIL.